This T cell receptor (beta chain) was identified in a study of CD8 T cells in Susac syndrome. The T cells that were sequenced for TCR beta were CD8+ and CD4+ cells from blood. While CD8+ and CD4+ T cells were isolated negatively, TEMRA cells were enriched by FACS. Random hexamers were used to reverse transcribe an amount of roughly 0.5 to 1 ug RNA. By means of immunoSEQ multiplex PCR, TCR beta CDR3 spanning 54 Vbeta and 13 Jbeta underwent amplification. TCRdb re-derived calls from the immunoSEQ multiplex PCR reads in MiXCR, one entry per CDR3 protein. Among under 200,000 distinct CDR3 sequences listed, around 94% were seen once. This clonotype was seen once. V lost 6 bases to trimming and J lost 2 bases, with 21 bases between them. This CDR3 comprises 17 residues.

Sequencing input: CD4+ T cells from PBMCs. This receptor was identified in a human donor in good health. V and J are TRBV23-1 and TRBJ2-3; possibly TRBD1 for D (6 bases). TRBV23-1 is an open reading frame, and its role is uncertain. The CDR3 reads CASSHNRGQIFTDTQYF. For the CDR3, the DNA is TGCGCCAGCAGCCACAACCGAGGACAGATATTCACAGATACGCAGTATTTT.